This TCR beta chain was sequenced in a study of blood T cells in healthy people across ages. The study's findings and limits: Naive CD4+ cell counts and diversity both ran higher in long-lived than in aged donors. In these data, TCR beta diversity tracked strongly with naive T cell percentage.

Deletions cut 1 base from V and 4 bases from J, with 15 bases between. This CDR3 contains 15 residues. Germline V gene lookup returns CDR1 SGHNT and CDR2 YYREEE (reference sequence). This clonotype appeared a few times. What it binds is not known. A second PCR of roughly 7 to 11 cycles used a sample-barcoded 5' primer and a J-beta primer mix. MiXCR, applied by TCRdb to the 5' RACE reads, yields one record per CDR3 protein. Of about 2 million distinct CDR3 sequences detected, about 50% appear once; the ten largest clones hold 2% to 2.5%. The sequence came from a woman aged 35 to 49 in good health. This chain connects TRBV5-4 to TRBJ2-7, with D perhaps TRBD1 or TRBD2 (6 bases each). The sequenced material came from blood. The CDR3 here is CASSLPGAASYEQYF. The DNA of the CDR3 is TGTGCCAGCAGCTTGCCGGGGGCAGCGTCGTACGAGCAGTACTTC. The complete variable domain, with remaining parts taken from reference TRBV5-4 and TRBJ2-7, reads ETGVTQSPTHLIKTRGQQVTLRCSSQSGHNTVSWYQQALGQGPQFIFQYYREEENGRGNFPPRFSGLQFPNYSSELNVNALELDDSALYLCASSLPGAASYEQYFGPGTRLTVT.